This T cell receptor (beta chain) was sequenced in a study of cytomegalovirus exposure and HLA in healthy donors. Findings and caveats of the study: Segments of the TCR beta V type were, in most cases, productive about 87% or about 30% of the time in an earlier analysis. In vitro data verified a few CMV-associated chains as specific for CMV antigens.

V lost 7 bases, J lost 6 bases, and 16 bases stayed unmatched. The CDR3 totals 17 residues. Germline V CDR1 and CDR2: SNHLY, FYNNEI. Regarding this clone: No antigen is known for it.

The PCR ran on 60 Vbeta and 13 Jbeta primers. Clones were sequenced by immunoSEQ multiplex PCR, and TCRdb holds only the in-frame ones, with some missing. The data hold 270,000 or so clones, with about nine tenths observed a single time. Sequenced input: PBMCs. The chain recombines TRBV2 with TRBJ1-2; 11 bases are shared with TRBD1. This TCR was sampled from a girl aged 2 to 10 in good health and CMV-seronegative. CDR3 in amino acids: CASTGQDRGRSKDGYTF. The CDR3 DNA sequence: TGTGCCAGCACCGGACAGGACAGGGGGCGGTCAAAGGATGGCTACACCTTC.